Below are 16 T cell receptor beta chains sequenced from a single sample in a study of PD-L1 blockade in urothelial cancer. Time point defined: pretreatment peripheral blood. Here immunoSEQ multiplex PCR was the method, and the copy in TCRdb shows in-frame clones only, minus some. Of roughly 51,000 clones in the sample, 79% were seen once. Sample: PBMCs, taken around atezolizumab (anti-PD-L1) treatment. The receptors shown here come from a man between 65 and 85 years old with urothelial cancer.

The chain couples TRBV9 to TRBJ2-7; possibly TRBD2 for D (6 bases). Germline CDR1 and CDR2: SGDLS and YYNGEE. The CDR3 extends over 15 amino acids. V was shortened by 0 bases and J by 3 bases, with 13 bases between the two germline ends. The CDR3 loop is CASSVAGSGFYEQYF. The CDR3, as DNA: TGTGCCAGCAGCGTAGCCGGGAGCGGGTTCTACGAGCAGTACTTC. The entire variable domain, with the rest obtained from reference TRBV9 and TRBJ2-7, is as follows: DSGVTQTPKHLITATGQRVTLRCSPRSGDLSVYWYQQSLDQGLQFLIQYYNGEERAKGNILERFSAQQFPDLHSELNLSSLELGDSALYFCASSVAGSGFYEQYFGPGTRLTVT.

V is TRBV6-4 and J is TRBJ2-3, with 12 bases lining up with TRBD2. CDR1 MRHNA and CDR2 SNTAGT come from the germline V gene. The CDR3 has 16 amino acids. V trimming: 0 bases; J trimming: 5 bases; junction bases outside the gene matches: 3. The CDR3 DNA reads TGTGCCAGCAGTGACTCACGACTAGCGGGAGTAGATACGCAGTATTTT. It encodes CASSDSRLAGVDTQYF.

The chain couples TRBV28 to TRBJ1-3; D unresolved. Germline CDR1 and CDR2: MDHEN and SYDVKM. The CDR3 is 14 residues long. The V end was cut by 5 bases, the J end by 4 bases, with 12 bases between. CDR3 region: CASSNHNRGNTIYF. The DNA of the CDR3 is TGTGCCAGCAGTAATCATAATCGGGGAAACACCATATATTTT.

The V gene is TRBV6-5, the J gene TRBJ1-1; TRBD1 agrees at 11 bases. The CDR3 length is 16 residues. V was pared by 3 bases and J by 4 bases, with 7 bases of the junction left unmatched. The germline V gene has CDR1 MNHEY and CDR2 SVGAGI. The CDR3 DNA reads TGTGCCAGCAGTTATGGACAGGGGGCGAAGGGCACTGAAGCTTTCTTT. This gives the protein CASSYGQGAKGTEAFF.

The CDR3 bases are TGTGCCAGCAGCCACGGAGGGACTGAAGCTTTCTTT. Encoded protein: CASSHGGTEAFF. The chain uses TRBV6-6 and TRBJ1-1, with D unresolved. Germline V gives CDR1 MNHNY, CDR2 SVGAGI (reference sequence). V lost 6 bases and J 5 bases, leaving 10 bases between the germline ends. This CDR3 spans 12 amino acids.

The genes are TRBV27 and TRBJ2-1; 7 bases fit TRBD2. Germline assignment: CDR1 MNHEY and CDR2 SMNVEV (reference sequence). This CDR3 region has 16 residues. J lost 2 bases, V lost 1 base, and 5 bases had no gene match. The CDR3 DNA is TGTGCCAGCAGTTTATTGGGGCGGGAGCCCTACAATGAGCAGTTCTTC. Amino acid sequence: CASSLLGREPYNEQFF.

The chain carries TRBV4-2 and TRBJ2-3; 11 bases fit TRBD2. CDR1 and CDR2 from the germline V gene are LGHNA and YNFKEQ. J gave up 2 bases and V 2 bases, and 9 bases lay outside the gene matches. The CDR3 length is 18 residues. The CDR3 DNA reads TGTGCCAGCAGCCAAATCGGGGGTAGCGGGAGGGTCACAGATACGCAGTATTTT. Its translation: CASSQIGGSGRVTDTQYF.

CDR3 in amino acids: CASSIGPGELFF. The DNA for the CDR3 is TGTGCCAGTAGTATAGGGCCCGGGGAGCTGTTTTTT. This sequence joins TRBV19 and TRBJ2-2; D is uncertain. This CDR3 is built from 12 residues. V was trimmed by 1 base and J by 6 bases, leaving 3 bases between them. Germline loops: CDR1 LNHDA, CDR2 SQIVND (reference sequence).

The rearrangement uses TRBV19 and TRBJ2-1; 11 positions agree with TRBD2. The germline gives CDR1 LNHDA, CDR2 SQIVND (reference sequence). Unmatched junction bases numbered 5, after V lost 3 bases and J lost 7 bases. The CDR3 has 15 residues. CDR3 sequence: CASSITSGSRNEQFF. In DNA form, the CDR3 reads TGTGCCAGTAGTATTACTAGCGGGAGTAGGAATGAGCAGTTCTTC.

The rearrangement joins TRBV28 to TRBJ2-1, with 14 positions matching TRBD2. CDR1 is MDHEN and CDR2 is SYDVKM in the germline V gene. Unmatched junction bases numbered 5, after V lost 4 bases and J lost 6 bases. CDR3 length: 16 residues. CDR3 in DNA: TGTGCCAGCAGTTACTTTGGACTAGCGGGAGGCAATGAGCAGTTCTTC. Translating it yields CASSYFGLAGGNEQFF.

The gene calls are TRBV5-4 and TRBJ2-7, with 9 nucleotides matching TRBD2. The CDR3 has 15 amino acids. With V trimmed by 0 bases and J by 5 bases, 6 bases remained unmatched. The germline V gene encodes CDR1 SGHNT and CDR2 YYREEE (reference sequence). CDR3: CASSLDPAGGDEQYF. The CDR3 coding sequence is TGTGCCAGCAGCTTGGATCCAGCGGGAGGCGACGAGCAGTACTTC.

CDR3 amino acids: CASSVDPVNTEAFF. The CDR3 nucleotides read TGTGCCAGCAGCGTAGATCCGGTGAACACTGAAGCTTTCTTT. V is TRBV9 and J is TRBJ1-1; D gene ambiguous. CDR1 SGDLS and CDR2 YYNGEE come from the germline V gene. V dropped 0 bases and J dropped 0 bases, with 6 bases sitting between them. There are 14 residues in the CDR3.

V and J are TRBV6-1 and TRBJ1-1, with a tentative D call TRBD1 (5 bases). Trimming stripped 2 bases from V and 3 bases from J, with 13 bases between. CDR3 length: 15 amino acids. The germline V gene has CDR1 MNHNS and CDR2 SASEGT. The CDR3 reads CASSEYQARDTEAFF. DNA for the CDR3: TGTGCCAGCAGTGAATACCAGGCCAGGGACACTGAAGCTTTCTTT.

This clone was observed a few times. The CDR3 here is CASSPPGQNTGELFF. The CDR3 coding sequence is TGTGCCAGCAGCCCACCGGGACAGAACACCGGGGAGCTGTTTTTT. The chain uses TRBV7-3 and TRBJ2-2; possible D gene TRBD1, 6 bases. Germline CDR1 reads SGHTA; CDR2 reads FQGTGA. The CDR3 consists of 15 residues. V was clipped by 5 bases and J by 1 base, with 11 bases between them.

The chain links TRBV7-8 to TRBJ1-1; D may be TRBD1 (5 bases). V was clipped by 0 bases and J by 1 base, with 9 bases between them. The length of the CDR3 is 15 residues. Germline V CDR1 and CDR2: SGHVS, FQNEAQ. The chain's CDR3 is CASSLAATENTEAFF. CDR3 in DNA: TGTGCCAGCAGCTTAGCGGCGACAGAGAACACTGAAGCTTTCTTT.

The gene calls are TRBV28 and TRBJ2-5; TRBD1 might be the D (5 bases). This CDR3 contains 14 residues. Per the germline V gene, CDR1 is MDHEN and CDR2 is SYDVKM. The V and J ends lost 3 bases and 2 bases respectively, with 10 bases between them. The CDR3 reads CASSFVRAQETQYF. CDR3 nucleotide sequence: TGTGCCAGCAGTTTTGTCAGGGCTCAAGAGACCCAGTACTTC.